The 12 T cell receptor beta chains presented below share a single source sample, sequenced in a study of molecular identifiers for immune sequencing clone quantification. Each CDR3 protein is one row after TCRdb ran MiXCR on the PCR reads. The table shows around 480,000 distinct CDR3 sequences, with less than 30% occurring only once. Sequenced: naive CD8+ T cells from blood, with Jurkat cell RNA spiked in. As to subset: FACS-sorted CD8+CD4-CCR7+CD45RA+ naive T cells. The receptors stem from a human donor in good health. Some libraries in this study had Jurkat cell RNA spiked in.

As regards this clonotype: A much larger clone differs by one base, so this may be a read error. Written as DNA, the CDR3 is TGTGCCTGGAGTGTCACTAGCGGTAAGGAGCGGTACTTC. Translating it yields CAWSVTSGKERYF. The V gene is TRBV30, the J gene TRBJ2-7, with 8 nucleotides matching TRBD2. Looked up from germline, CDR1 is GTSNPN and CDR2 is SVGIG (reference sequence). The CDR3 has 13 residues.

Turning to this clonotype: A much larger clone lies one base from this, so it may be a read error. This CDR3 fails to terminate in the conserved phenylalanine or tryptophan, so it likely reflects a read error. This chain links TRBV9 with TRBJ1-6; weak D call: TRBD1 (5 bases). Germline lookup yields CDR1 SGDLS and CDR2 YYNGEE. The CDR3 length is 14 residues. V was pared by 2 bases and J by 7 bases, with 10 bases between. CDR3 nucleotides: TGTGCCAGCAGCGTCGGACACGGCAATTCACCCCTCCACTCT. Amino acids: CASSVGHGNSPLHS.

This clonotype was seen ten or more times. The V and J genes are TRBV7-8 and TRBJ1-1, with D perhaps TRBD1 (5 bases). The CDR3 is made up of 14 amino acids. Germline assignment: CDR1 SGHVS and CDR2 FQNEAQ. V gave up 5 bases and J gave up 3 bases, with 13 bases separating them. DNA of the CDR3: TGTGCCAGCAGCCAGTACGTAGGGGACACTGAAGCTTTCTTT. This translates into CASSQYVGDTEAFF.

As concerns this clonotype: Mismatch with germline at one junction end may stem from a read error. CDR3 DNA sequence: TGTGCCAGCAGTGCCACTAGCGGAGAATACATTGAGCAGTTCTTC. Its translation: CASSATSGEYIEQFF. The chain is built from TRBV6-6 and TRBJ2-1, with 8 positions matching TRBD2. The germline V gene encodes CDR1 MNHNY and CDR2 SVGAGI (reference sequence). CDR3 length equals 15 residues.

This clonotype was observed many times. V gene TRBV5-6 combines with J gene TRBJ2-7; the D gene is possibly TRBD1 (5 bases). Germline CDR1 is SGHDT and CDR2 is YYEEEE. The germline V and J ends were trimmed by 4 bases and 3 bases, with 11 bases remaining between them. CDR3 length equals 13 residues. CDR3: CASSLGANYEQYF. The CDR3, as DNA: TGTGCCAGCAGCCTAGGGGCCAACTACGAGCAGTACTTC.

Note on this clonotype: A much larger clonotype is one base distant, so this may be a read error. The V gene is TRBV29-1, the J gene TRBJ2-2; D perhaps matches TRBD1 (6 bases). The germline V gene has CDR1 SQVTM and CDR2 ANQGSEA. The CDR3 loop spans 13 amino acids. V dropped 8 bases and J dropped 3 bases, with 13 bases sitting between them. The CDR3 bases are TGCAGCATTCAGGGGCCGGACACCGGGGAGCTGTTTTTT. Translation gives CSIQGPDTGELFF.

This clonotype was seen a few times. The chain couples TRBV20-1 to TRBJ2-1, with 7 bases fitting TRBD2. V was pared by 3 bases and J by 4 bases, with 9 bases of the junction left unmatched. The CDR3 sequence is 15 residues long. Germline values: CDR1 DFQATT, CDR2 SNEGSKA (reference sequence). CDR3 sequence (DNA): TGCAGTGCTAGCAGTCTAGCGGAAACTTACAATGAGCAGTTCTTC. Its translation: CSASSLAETYNEQFF.

Points on this clonotype: Here the CDR3 omits its conserved ending phenylalanine or tryptophan, so a read error is the likely source. It is unclear where the CDR3 begins or ends on the DNA, so no DNA is shown, and the CDR3 is as TCRdb lists it. The chain couples TRBV9 to TRBJ1-1. Germline CDR1 SGDLS, CDR2 YYNGEE. The CDR3 adds up to 15 amino acids, both ends counted. CDR3 loop: CASTQSGSEYTEAYS.

This clonotype was recorded at least ten times. This chain connects TRBV7-9 to TRBJ2-3, with 12 bases aligning to TRBD2. The CDR3 length is 16 residues. Germline CDR1 and CDR2: SEHNR and FQNEAQ (reference sequence). Losses at the gene ends were 5 bases for V and 2 bases for J; bases not matched to a gene: 5. The CDR3 nucleotides are TGTGCCAGCAGCAGGACTAGCGGGATCCTCACAGATACGCAGTATTTT. As protein: CASSRTSGILTDTQYF.

The chain combines TRBV4-3 with TRBJ1-1; TRBD1 agrees at 11 bases. The CDR3 has 17 amino acids. Trimming removed 1 base from V and 0 bases from J; junction bases left unmatched: 4. The V gene's germline CDR1 is LGHNA and CDR2 YSLEER. The CDR3 spells CASSQGTGGPVNTEAFF. CDR3 DNA: TGCGCCAGCAGCCAAGGGACAGGGGGCCCCGTGAACACTGAAGCTTTCTTT.

The gene calls are TRBV7-2 and TRBJ1-1, with 7 nucleotides matching TRBD1. Germline assignment: CDR1 SGHTA and CDR2 FQGNSA. V lost 3 bases, J lost 4 bases, and 5 bases stayed unmatched. The CDR3 totals 14 residues. CDR3 DNA sequence: TGTGCCAGCAGCTTCGAAGGGGGCGGCACTGAAGCTTTCTTT. Protein product: CASSFEGGGTEAFF.

This clonotype has just a few counts. CDR3 nucleotide sequence: TGTGCCAGTACCAATTACGGAATCACAGATACGCAGTATTTT. Translated: CASTNYGITDTQYF. The chain recombines TRBV19 with TRBJ2-3, with D unclear. The germline CDR1 and CDR2 sequences are LNHDA and SQIVND (reference sequence). The CDR3 loop spans 14 amino acids. V was shortened by 7 bases and J by 2 bases, with 13 bases between the two germline ends.